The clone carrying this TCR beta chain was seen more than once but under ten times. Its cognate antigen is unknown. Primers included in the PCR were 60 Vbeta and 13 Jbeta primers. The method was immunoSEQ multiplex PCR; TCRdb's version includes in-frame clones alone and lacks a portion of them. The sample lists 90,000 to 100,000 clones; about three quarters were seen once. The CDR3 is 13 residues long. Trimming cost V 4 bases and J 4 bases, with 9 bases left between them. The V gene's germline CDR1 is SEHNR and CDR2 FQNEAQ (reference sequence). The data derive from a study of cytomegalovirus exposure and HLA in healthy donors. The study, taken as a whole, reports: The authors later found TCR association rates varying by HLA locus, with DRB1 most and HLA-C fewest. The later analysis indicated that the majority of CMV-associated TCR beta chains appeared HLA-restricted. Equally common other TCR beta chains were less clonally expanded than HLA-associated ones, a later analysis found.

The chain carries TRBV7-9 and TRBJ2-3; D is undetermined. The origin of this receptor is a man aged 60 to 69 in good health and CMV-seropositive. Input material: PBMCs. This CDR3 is CASSSPGPDTQYF. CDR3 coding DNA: TGTGCCAGCAGCTCCCCAGGCCCAGATACGCAGTATTTT.